These 10 T cell receptor beta chains came from one sample sequenced in a study of blood T cell repertoires in COVID-19 (dated by TCRdb to 2020 to 2021). The receptor library was made with the immunoSEQ multiplex PCR assay. The source is immuneACCESS, and TCRdb retained only in-frame sequences with V and J called. Part of the clones is not carried over; for the studies checked, unresolved V genes explain less than half of this, and the remainder is unexplained. Across this sample there are roughly 280,000 clones, with approximately 89% seen only once. The leading ten clones occupy approximately 2.7% of the sample. The sequenced material came from PBMCs or T cells enriched from blood (not recorded which). These receptors were collected from a man aged 35 to 55 who had been exposed to COVID-19.

The CDR3 DNA follows: TGCGCCAGCAGCCCTATAGCGGGAGGGATACAAGAGACCCAGTACTTC. Amino acid sequence: CASSPIAGGIQETQYF. This rearrangement joins TRBV5-1 to TRBJ2-5; TRBD2 matches at 11 bases. The CDR3 consists of 16 residues. The V gene end was trimmed by 4 bases and the J gene end by 2 bases; junction bases not matched to a gene: 7. The V gene's germline CDR1 is SGHRS and CDR2 YFSETQ.

V usage is TRBV4-1 and J usage is TRBJ2-2; 7 nucleotides align to TRBD1. V lost 0 bases and J lost 6; bases outside the gene matches: 4. Germline V gives CDR1 MGHRA, CDR2 YSYEKL. This CDR3 has 15 residues. CDR3 sequence (DNA): TGCGCCAGCAGCCAAGATGAGACAGGGCCCGGGGAGCTGTTTTTT. Translated: CASSQDETGPGELFF.

J is TRBJ1-3 and V is TRBV3-1 (or the pseudogene TRBV3-2); D not certain. This CDR3 has 14 residues. CDR1 is LGHDT and CDR2 is YNNKEL in the germline V gene (reference sequence). Trimming took 0 bases from V and 5 from J, leaving 8 bases between them. CDR3 protein: CASSQEAARNTIYF. The CDR3 bases are TGTGCCAGCAGCCAAGAAGCCGCGAGAAACACCATATATTTT.

The chain has TRBV18 and TRBJ2-7, with TRBD2 identical over 8 bases. CDR3 size: 16 residues. Trimming cost V 3 bases and J 2 bases; bases outside gene matches: 9. CDR1 KGHSH and CDR2 LQKENI come from the germline V gene. The CDR3 DNA follows: TGTGCCAGCTCACCGCCCTCCCTTAGCGGGGCCTACGAGCAGTACTTC. Its protein is CASSPPSLSGAYEQYF.

The gene calls are TRBV5-4 and TRBJ1-2, with D perhaps matching TRBD1 (6 bases). This CDR3 has 14 residues. Trimming shortened V by 1 base and J by 8 bases, and 15 bases separated the two germline ends. CDR1 is SGHNT and CDR2 is YYREEE in the germline V gene (reference sequence). The CDR3 DNA reads TGTGCCAGCAGCTTGTTTCAATCTGGGGGCGGCTACACCTTC. It translates to CASSLFQSGGGYTF.

In DNA form, the CDR3 reads TGTGCCAGTAGCGCCCTCAGGGACACTGAAGCTTTCTTT. Translated: CASSALRDTEAFF. The chain carries TRBV19 and TRBJ1-1; maybe TRBD1 (5 bases). CDR3 length: 13 residues. The V and J ends lost 6 bases and 3 bases respectively, with 11 bases between them. Germline V gene sequence: CDR1 LNHDA, CDR2 SQIVND (reference sequence).

J is TRBJ2-1 and V is TRBV19; 9 bases align to TRBD2. J gave up 3 bases and V 7 bases, and 7 bases lay outside the gene matches. In germline, CDR1 is LNHDA, CDR2 SQIVND (reference sequence). There are 15 residues in the CDR3. The CDR3 DNA reads TGTGCCAGTACCGTGACTAGCGGTCTCTACAATGAGCAGTTCTTC. Translating gives CASTVTSGLYNEQFF.

The gene calls are TRBV7-2 and TRBJ2-1; tentative D call: TRBD2 (5 bases). This CDR3 has 17 residues. V lost 4 bases to trimming and J lost 2 bases, with 18 bases between them. Germline V gene lookup returns CDR1 SGHTA and CDR2 FQGNSA. The CDR3 nucleotides read TGTGCCAGCAGCTACCATTTGACTACCCGACCCTACAATGAGCAGTTCTTC. Translating gives CASSYHLTTRPYNEQFF.

V gene TRBV7-2 combines with J gene TRBJ1-6; D is perhaps TRBD1 (6 bases). The CDR3 is made up of 16 amino acids. The germline gives CDR1 SGHTA, CDR2 FQGNSA. Trimming removed 1 base from V and 6 bases from J, with 13 bases in between. CDR3 amino acids: CASSLVGTGSNSPLHF. In DNA form, the CDR3 reads TGTGCCAGCAGCTTAGTGGGTACAGGGTCTAATTCACCCCTCCACTTT.

This chain links TRBV2 with TRBJ2-2, with 15 bases lining up with TRBD2. Germline CDR1 reads SNHLY; CDR2 reads FYNNEI. With V trimmed by 6 bases and J by 5 bases, 7 bases remained unmatched. The CDR3 is 17 amino acids. This chain's CDR3 is CASSSGLAGGGTGELFF. In nucleotides, the CDR3 is TGTGCCAGCAGCTCGGGACTAGCGGGAGGTGGGACCGGGGAGCTGTTTTTT.